A single sample gave rise to the 16 T cell receptor beta chains below, sequenced in a study of T-cell reconstitution after alpha-beta-depleted transplantation in children. Preparing the TCRbeta library involved the use of unique molecular identifiers. In TCRdb, the PCR reads were re-called with MiXCR into one record per CDR3 protein. The data hold about 78,000 distinct CDR3 sequences, with 13% to 15% observed a single time. This sample comprised PBMCs, mostly from graft donor cells, obtained 180 days after TCRalphabeta/CD19-depleted stem cell transplant. Every receptor here comes from a male patient aged 2 to 10 who had a stem cell transplant for acute lymphoblastic leukemia, so the T cells may come from the graft donor.

With regard to this clonotype: A much larger clone lies one base from this, so it may be a read error. The V gene is TRBV29-1, the J gene TRBJ2-1, with TRBD2 identical over 8 bases. This CDR3 contains 15 residues. Germline V lookup: CDR1 SQVTM, CDR2 ANQGSEA. Germline trimming cut 7 bases from V and 11 bases from J; bases unmatched to any gene: 19. The CDR3 region is CSDVTPGPAGEKQFF. DNA of the CDR3: TGCAGCGATGTGACACCGGGACCAGCGGGGGAAAAGCAGTTCTTC.

V usage is TRBV11-1 and J usage is TRBJ1-6; no definite D call. The CDR3 has 18 residues. Trimming took 0 bases from V and 0 from J, leaving 12 bases between them. Germline lookup yields CDR1 SGHAT and CDR2 FQDESV (reference sequence). The CDR3 loop reads CASSLAWTSSSYNSPLHF. CDR3 nucleotide sequence: TGTGCCAGCAGCTTAGCGTGGACCTCCAGCTCCTATAATTCACCCCTCCACTTT.

This clonotype was seen a few times. V gene TRBV20-1 combines with J gene TRBJ2-5, with D perhaps TRBD1 (7 bases). The CDR3 has 17 amino acids. V lost 3 bases and J 2 bases, leaving 22 bases between the germline ends. Germline loops: CDR1 DFQATT, CDR2 SNEGSKA (reference sequence). CDR3 region: CSASSRGGTVPQETQYF. CDR3 coding DNA: TGCAGTGCTAGTTCAAGAGGGGGGACAGTCCCTCAAGAGACCCAGTACTTC.

V is TRBV7-3 and J is TRBJ1-1, with 7 nucleotides matching TRBD1. The trim removed 5 bases at V and 3 bases at J, leaving 9 bases unmatched. CDR3 length: 15 residues. The germline CDR1 and CDR2 sequences are SGHTA and FQGTGA. In nucleotides, the CDR3 is TGTGCCAGCAGCCAAATAGCAGGGGGGGACACTGAAGCTTTCTTT. It translates to CASSQIAGGDTEAFF.

The V and J genes are TRBV20-1 and TRBJ1-2; TRBD1 aligns across 9 bases. The CDR3 covers 16 residues. The germline V gene encodes CDR1 DFQATT and CDR2 SNEGSKA (reference sequence). J lost 4 bases, V lost 3 bases, and 12 bases had no gene match. The CDR3 DNA sequence: TGCAGTGCTAGTGGGGGGACAGGGAAGGGGGTCTATGGCTACACCTTC. As protein: CSASGGTGKGVYGYTF.

In its sample, this clonotype was seen many times. The CDR3 coding sequence is TGTGCCAGCACTCTCGGGACGGTTGAAGAAGCTTTCTTT. Encoded protein: CASTLGTVEEAFF. The V call is TRBV28, the J call TRBJ1-1; D is possibly TRBD1 (5 bases). This CDR3 contains 13 residues. Germline V gene lookup returns CDR1 MDHEN and CDR2 SYDVKM. V was trimmed by 7 bases and J by 8 bases, leaving 17 bases between them.

The CDR3 here is CASTVTGGLSYGYTF. For the CDR3, the DNA is TGCGCCAGCACGGTGACAGGGGGGCTTAGCTATGGCTACACCTTC. The V gene is TRBV5-1, the J gene TRBJ1-2; 9 bases map to TRBD1. The germline gives CDR1 SGHRS, CDR2 YFSETQ. V lost 6 bases to trimming and J lost 4 bases; unmatched junction nucleotides: 10. The CDR3 runs 15 residues.

The gene calls are TRBV29-1 and TRBJ2-3, with 13 bases fitting TRBD2. The V gene's germline CDR1 is SQVTM and CDR2 ANQGSEA. Trimming cost V 4 bases and J 1 base; bases outside gene matches: 2. The length of the CDR3 is 15 residues. CDR3 sequence: CSVGGTSGGTDTQYF. CDR3 DNA sequence: TGCAGCGTTGGCGGGACTAGCGGGGGCACAGATACGCAGTATTTT.

The chain links TRBV28 to TRBJ2-3; D is perhaps TRBD1 (6 bases). Germline loops: CDR1 MDHEN, CDR2 SYDVKM. The CDR3 runs to 16 residues. V lost 3 bases to trimming and J lost 0 bases, with 13 bases between them. CDR3 amino acids: CASSLYRDGSTDTQYF. Here the CDR3 DNA reads TGTGCCAGCAGTTTGTACAGGGACGGGAGCACAGATACGCAGTATTTT.

The chain joins TRBV11-2 to TRBJ2-7; D not resolved. CDR3 length: 13 amino acids. V shed 2 bases and J shed 2 bases, with 7 bases lying between them. CDR1 and CDR2 from the germline V gene are SGHAT and FQNNGV. CDR3 coding DNA: TGTGCCAGCAGCTTATGGTCCCCCTACGAGCAGTACTTC. This gives the protein CASSLWSPYEQYF.

This chain uses TRBV7-8 with TRBJ1-1, with no clear D. Deletions cut 3 bases from V and 1 base from J, with 9 bases between. The CDR3 is 14 residues long. CDR1 and CDR2 from the germline V gene are SGHVS and FQNEAQ. The CDR3 nucleotides read TGTGCCAGCAGCTTCGCTACGGGGAACACTGAAGCTTTCTTT. Translating gives CASSFATGNTEAFF.

This clonotype has at least ten counts. The genes are TRBV20-1 and TRBJ1-2; D may be TRBD1 (5 bases). From germline, CDR1 is DFQATT and CDR2 SNEGSKA (reference sequence). There are 12 residues in the CDR3. CDR3 sequence: CIITRDNYGYTF. The CDR3 region has the DNA TGCATTATAACCAGGGATAACTATGGCTACACCTTC.

A few counts support this clonotype. The CDR3 sequence is CASSLAPTGEKLFF. Here the CDR3 DNA reads TGTGCCAGCAGCTTAGCCCCGACCGGTGAAAAACTGTTTTTT. V gene TRBV7-2 combines with J gene TRBJ1-4; D gene uncertain. The V gene's germline CDR1 is SGHTA and CDR2 FQGNSA. The V and J ends lost 0 bases and 7 bases respectively, with 9 bases between them. CDR3 length: 14 amino acids.

The V call is TRBV29-1, the J call TRBJ2-1; tentatively, D is TRBD2 (5 bases). Germline CDR1 reads SQVTM; CDR2 reads ANQGSEA. The V and J ends lost 5 bases and 0 bases respectively, with 11 bases between them. The CDR3 is 14 residues long. The CDR3 nucleotides are TGCAGCGTTTCCTGGAGGTTCTCCTACAATGAGCAGTTCTTC. Amino acids: CSVSWRFSYNEQFF.

Ten or more counts support this clonotype. The chain uses TRBV6-2 or TRBV6-3 and TRBJ2-5; perhaps TRBD2 as D (6 bases). The CDR3 extends over 13 amino acids. The V gene lost 2 bases and the J gene lost 6 bases, with 10 bases spanning the gap. Germline CDR1 reads MNHEY; CDR2 reads SVGEGT. Here the CDR3 DNA reads TGTGCCAGCAGTTACGGCGGGGAACAGACCCAGTACTTC. It is translated as CASSYGGEQTQYF.

The genes are TRBV9 and TRBJ2-5; TRBD1 matches 8 bases. J lost 2 bases, V lost 3 bases, and 6 bases had no gene match. The length of the CDR3 is 15 residues. Germline V gives CDR1 SGDLS, CDR2 YYNGEE. DNA for the CDR3: TGTGCCAGCAGCGAGAGGGGGACAGGTCAAGAGACCCAGTACTTC. Protein product: CASSERGTGQETQYF.